The next 22 T cell receptor beta chains were all read from a single sample in a study of cytomegalovirus exposure and HLA in healthy donors. 13 Jbeta primers and 60 Vbeta primers were used for the PCR. The data were produced by immunoSEQ multiplex PCR, yet TCRdb's version contains in-frame clones alone and is incomplete. The table has 150,000 to 200,000 clones, 60% to 80% seen once. Sequenced sample: PBMCs. The receptors come from a woman aged 40 to 55 in good health and CMV-seropositive.

Turning to this clone: The sample carries other DNA sequences with the same CDR3. The chain combines TRBV27 with TRBJ1-2; 8 bases align to TRBD1. Germline trimming cut 4 bases from V and 0 bases from J; bases unmatched to any gene: 1. The CDR3 has 14 amino acids. CDR1 and CDR2 (germline): MNHEY, SMNVEV (reference sequence). CDR3 protein: CASSSDRANYGYTF. Written as DNA, the CDR3 is TGTGCCAGCAGTTCGGACAGGGCTAACTATGGCTACACCTTC.

The chain combines TRBV19 with TRBJ1-1; D is unresolved. Per the germline V gene, CDR1 is LNHDA and CDR2 is SQIVND (reference sequence). Trimming removed 0 bases at V and 6 bases at J, with 11 bases between. CDR3 length: 14 residues. The CDR3 region has the DNA TGTGCCAGTAGTATAGATCAACTGGTTCCTGAAGCTTTCTTT. Translation gives CASSIDQLVPEAFF.

The chain carries TRBV5-4 and TRBJ2-5; TRBD2 matches at 14 bases. Germline V gene lookup returns CDR1 SGHNT and CDR2 YYREEE (reference sequence). The CDR3 is 16 amino acids. Losses at the gene ends were 4 bases for V and 7 bases for J; bases not matched to a gene: 9. The chain's CDR3 is CASSLRLAGGSVTQYF. In DNA, the CDR3 is TGTGCCAGCAGCCTCAGACTAGCGGGGGGGTCGGTGACCCAGTACTTC.

CDR3 protein: CASSRQLNTEAFF. The CDR3 bases are TGTGCCAGTAGTAGACAACTGAACACTGAAGCTTTCTTT. The V and J genes are TRBV19 and TRBJ1-1; no clear D gene. V dropped 4 bases and J dropped 0 bases, with 6 bases sitting between them. Germline lookup yields CDR1 LNHDA and CDR2 SQIVND (reference sequence). The CDR3 runs 13 residues.

The rearrangement joins TRBV18 to TRBJ1-1; 9 bases align to TRBD1. Looked up from germline, CDR1 is KGHSH and CDR2 is LQKENI. J was trimmed by 5 bases and V by 2 bases; bases with no gene match: 9. The CDR3 covers 16 residues. CDR3 in amino acids: CASSPGIQDRGTEAFF. CDR3 in DNA: TGTGCCAGCTCACCAGGGATTCAGGACAGGGGAACTGAAGCTTTCTTT.

This clone has only a few counts. The chain combines TRBV7-2 with TRBJ2-1; maybe TRBD2 (6 bases). V was trimmed by 0 bases and J by 8 bases, leaving 20 bases between them. The CDR3 covers 17 residues. Germline V gene lookup returns CDR1 SGHTA and CDR2 FQGNSA. The CDR3 sequence: CASSLAGWASAFHEQFF. In DNA, the CDR3 is TGTGCCAGCAGCTTAGCGGGCTGGGCTAGCGCGTTCCATGAGCAGTTCTTC.

Here the CDR3 DNA reads TGTGCCAGCAGCTTAGCGTCGAGTACCGGAGCCTATGGCTACACCTTC. This translates into CASSLASSTGAYGYTF. The V and J genes are TRBV13 and TRBJ1-2; unclear D gene. V was trimmed by 1 base and J by 4 bases, leaving 16 bases between them. This CDR3 contains 16 residues. Germline V CDR1 and CDR2: PRHDT, FYEKMQ (reference sequence).

The genes are TRBV5-8 and TRBJ1-5; 8 nucleotides align to TRBD1. Unmatched junction bases numbered 6, after V lost 4 bases and J lost 3 bases. This CDR3 contains 15 residues. CDR1 and CDR2 (germline): SGHTS, YDEGEE. The DNA for the CDR3 is TGTGCCAGCAGCCTCGGACAGGGAATCAATCAGCCCCAGCATTTT. It specifies CASSLGQGINQPQHF.

The genes are TRBV18 and TRBJ2-1; tentatively, D is TRBD1 (6 bases). The CDR3 has 16 amino acids. In germline, CDR1 is KGHSH, CDR2 LQKENI. V shed 3 bases and J shed 1 base, with 13 bases lying between them. The CDR3: CASSPGFQGSYNEQFF. The CDR3 coding sequence is TGTGCCAGCTCACCGGGTTTCCAGGGGTCCTACAATGAGCAGTTCTTC.

This clone was detected a few times. The chain links TRBV18 to TRBJ2-1; 7 nucleotides align to TRBD2. The trim removed 2 bases at V and 5 bases at J, leaving 6 bases unmatched. CDR1 KGHSH and CDR2 LQKENI come from the germline V gene. The CDR3 is 15 residues long. CDR3 sequence: CASSPYRGVDNEQFF. For the CDR3, the DNA is TGTGCCAGCTCACCATACCGGGGGGTAGACAATGAGCAGTTCTTC.

This chain uses TRBV28 with TRBJ1-2; a possible D gene is TRBD1 (5 bases). CDR1 is MDHEN, CDR2 SYDVKM, per germline. V dropped 2 bases and J dropped 4 bases, with 17 bases sitting between them. CDR3 size: 16 residues. The CDR3, as DNA: TGTGCCAGCAGTTTAGCTATGGCAGGGATGGGCTATGGCTACACCTTC. This codes for CASSLAMAGMGYGYTF.

J is TRBJ2-7 and V is TRBV29-1; 8 bases are a match to TRBD2. There are 13 residues in the CDR3. J was trimmed by 3 bases and V by 2 bases; bases with no gene match: 3. Germline V lookup: CDR1 SQVTM, CDR2 ANQGSEA. For the CDR3, the DNA is TGCAGCGTTGAATCAGCGGGGGACTACGAGCAGTACTTC. Translated, it gives CSVESAGDYEQYF.

The CDR3 sequence is CASSIDIATAQGGTQYF. In DNA, the CDR3 is TGTGCCAGTAGTATAGACATCGCGACAGCGCAGGGAGGTACGCAGTATTTT. The chain links TRBV19 to TRBJ2-3; maybe TRBD2 (6 bases). CDR1 is LNHDA, CDR2 SQIVND, per germline (reference sequence). The CDR3 contains 17 residues. Trimming removed 0 bases from V and 8 bases from J, with 21 bases in between.

The chain is built from TRBV5-1 and TRBJ2-3, with a tentative D call TRBD2 (5 bases). V lost 0 bases, J lost 0 bases, and 8 bases lay in between. Germline CDR1 and CDR2: SGHRS and YFSETQ. The CDR3 runs to 15 residues. Here the CDR3 DNA reads TGCGCCAGCAGCTTGGGAGGGATTAGCACAGATACGCAGTATTTT. Translating gives CASSLGGISTDTQYF.

The chain couples TRBV19 to TRBJ1-1; 7 bases line up with TRBD1. Germline CDR1 reads LNHDA; CDR2 reads SQIVND (reference sequence). The junction had 3 bases not matched to a gene; V was cut back by 4 bases and J by 7 bases. There are 12 residues in the CDR3. CDR3 in DNA: TGTGCCAGTAGTAGACACAGGGGTGAAGCTTTCTTT. Translation: CASSRHRGEAFF.

J is TRBJ1-1 and V is TRBV10-3, with TRBD1 matching 9 bases. Germline trimming cut 8 bases from V and 0 bases from J; bases unmatched to any gene: 10. Germline assignment: CDR1 ENHRY and CDR2 SYGVKD. CDR3 size: 16 residues. The CDR3 here is CAIRGDRGVLNTEAFF. The CDR3 DNA reads TGTGCCATCCGGGGCGACAGGGGGGTCCTGAACACTGAAGCTTTCTTT.

V gene TRBV4-3 combines with J gene TRBJ2-5, with 9 positions matching TRBD2. CDR1 is LGHNA, CDR2 YSLEER, per germline. The V gene end was trimmed by 0 bases and the J gene end by 5 bases; junction bases not matched to a gene: 7. The CDR3 covers 16 residues. In nucleotides, the CDR3 is TGCGCCAGCAGCCAAGATGGGCGGGGGGGCAGGGAGACCCAGTACTTC. Amino acids: CASSQDGRGGRETQYF.

The V gene is TRBV4-3, the J gene TRBJ2-1; 8 nucleotides align to TRBD2. Germline assignment: CDR1 LGHNA and CDR2 YSLEER. V gave up 0 bases and J gave up 2 bases; unmatched junction bases: 9. CDR3 size: 18 residues. CDR3 bases: TGCGCCAGCAGCCAAGATCGAGACCTAGCGGGTGCCTACAATGAGCAGTTCTTC. This translates into CASSQDRDLAGAYNEQFF.

There are a few counts of this clone. The genes are TRBV5-1 and TRBJ2-1; 9 positions match TRBD2. Trimming took 4 bases from V and 2 from J; bases not matched to a gene: 4. The CDR3 sequence is 15 residues long. The germline CDR1 and CDR2 sequences are SGHRS and YFSETQ. The CDR3 is CASSLLAGTYNEQFF. CDR3 sequence (DNA): TGCGCCAGCAGCCTTCTAGCGGGGACCTACAATGAGCAGTTCTTC. Full variable domain (remainder filled in from reference TRBV5-1 and TRBJ2-1): KAGVTQTPRYLIKTRGQQVTLSCSPISGHRSVSWYQQTPGQGLQFLFEYFSETQRNKGNFPGRFSGRQFSNSRSEMNVSTLELGDSALYLCASSLLAGTYNEQFFGPGTRLTVL.

The rearrangement uses TRBV19 and TRBJ2-3; TRBD1 might be the D (6 bases). The ends were cut back, 2 bases at V and 8 bases at J, with 23 bases in the middle. This CDR3 has 17 residues. CDR1 and CDR2 (germline): LNHDA, SQIVND (reference sequence). CDR3 nucleotides: TGTGCCAGTAGTATAAGTGTAGGGGGTCAGCCCGCAGGTACGCAGTATTTT. Protein: CASSISVGGQPAGTQYF.

The gene calls are TRBV2 and TRBJ1-1; possible D gene TRBD1, 5 bases. The ends were cut back, 7 bases at V and 2 bases at J, with 14 bases in the middle. From germline, CDR1 is SNHLY and CDR2 FYNNEI. CDR3 length: 14 residues. Here the CDR3 reads CASKGALVNTEAFF. The DNA for the CDR3 is TGTGCCAGCAAAGGGGCACTGGTTAACACTGAAGCTTTCTTT. Drawing the rest from reference TRBV2 and TRBJ1-1, the complete variable domain is EPEVTQTPSHQVTQMGQEVILRCVPISNHLYFYWYRQILGQKVEFLVSFYNNEISEKSEIFDDQFSVERPDGSNFTLKIRSTKLEDSAMYFCASKGALVNTEAFFGQGTRLTVV.

This rearrangement joins TRBV7-6 to TRBJ2-5, with D possibly matching TRBD1 (6 bases). The CDR3 contains 13 residues. Per germline, CDR1 SGHVS and CDR2 FNYEAQ. V was trimmed by 5 bases and J by 6 bases, leaving 13 bases between them. CDR3 nucleotides: TGTGCCAGCAGCCTAACAGGGCTCCAGACCCAGTACTTC. Amino acid sequence: CASSLTGLQTQYF. Looking up the rest from reference TRBV7-6 and TRBJ2-5 gives the full variable domain: GAGVSQSPRYKVTKRGQDVALRCDPISGHVSLYWYRQALGQGPEFLTYFNYEAQQDKSGLPNDRFSAERPEGSISTLTIQRTEQRDSAMYRCASSLTGLQTQYFGPGTRLLVL.